A selection of T cell receptor beta chains follows, all from one sample in a study of beta chain features in type 1 diabetes. The table came from immunoSEQ multiplex PCR; TCRdb's copy has only in-frame clones and leaves some out. This sample has some 700,000 clones; under 15% occur once, and the top ten carry approximately 0.022%. Sequencing input: naive CD4+ T cells from blood. The receptor source for this set is a man aged 18 to 29 with type 1 diabetes. Each CDR3 is given with its conserved first and last residue. D genes are given only for firm matches. Clone sizes are given selectively: once, few, many, or a class where the clone is expanded.

abundance: few; len: 13; v_gene: TRBV5-6; j_gene: TRBJ2-1; d_gene: -; CDR3aa: CASSSDLTYEQFF; CDR3nt: TGTGCCAGCAGCTCCGACCTGACCTATGAGCAGTTCTTC
abundance: few; len: 13; v_gene: TRBV2; j_gene: TRBJ2-1; d_gene: TRBD1; CDR3aa: CAGQGASYNEQFF; CDR3nt: TGTGCCGGGCAGGGGGCTTCATACAATGAGCAGTTCTTC
abundance: few; len: 14; v_gene: TRBV2; j_gene: TRBJ2-5; d_gene: TRBD1; CDR3aa: CASSNQGVQETQYF; CDR3nt: TGTGCCAGCAGTAATCAGGGGGTTCAGGAGACCCAGTACTTC
abundance: -; len: 13; v_gene: TRBV9; j_gene: TRBJ2-7; d_gene: -; CDR3aa: CASSVGGPYEQYF; CDR3nt: TGTGCCAGCAGCGTAGGTGGACCCTACGAGCAGTACTTC
abundance: few; len: 12; v_gene: TRBV6-6; j_gene: TRBJ2-5; d_gene: -; CDR3aa: CAVGTYRETQYF; CDR3nt: TGTGCGGTCGGGACATATAGAGAGACCCAGTACTTC
abundance: -; len: 12; v_gene: TRBV10-3; j_gene: TRBJ1-5; d_gene: -; CDR3aa: CAISEGDQPQHF; CDR3nt: TGTGCCATCAGTGAAGGTGATCAGCCCCAGCATTTT
abundance: -; len: 13; v_gene: TRBV5-6; j_gene: TRBJ1-2; d_gene: -; CDR3aa: CASSLVGVSGYTF; CDR3nt: TGTGCCAGCAGCTTGGTAGGGGTTAGCGGCTACACCTTC
abundance: few; len: 14; v_gene: TRBV6-5; j_gene: TRBJ2-7; d_gene: -; CDR3aa: CASSYSIPVGEQYF; CDR3nt: TGTGCCAGCAGTTACTCGATCCCGGTGGGCGAGCAGTACTTC
abundance: few; len: 13; v_gene: TRBV30; j_gene: TRBJ1-4; d_gene: -; CDR3aa: CAWTALPNEKLFF; CDR3nt: TGTGCCTGGACCGCGCTCCCAAATGAAAAACTGTTTTTT
abundance: few; len: 15; v_gene: TRBV30; j_gene: TRBJ1-5; d_gene: -; CDR3aa: CAWSVPDRYNQPQHF; CDR3nt: TGTGCCTGGAGTGTCCCTGACAGATACAATCAGCCCCAGCATTTT
abundance: few; len: 13; v_gene: TRBV5-6; j_gene: TRBJ1-1; d_gene: -; CDR3aa: CASSPDPNTEAFF; CDR3nt: TGTGCCAGCAGCCCTGATCCGAACACTGAAGCTTTCTTT
abundance: few; len: 15; v_gene: TRBV28; j_gene: TRBJ2-1; d_gene: TRBD1; CDR3aa: CASTTRGQGIWEQFF; CDR3nt: TGTGCCAGCACCACCAGGGGACAGGGGATTTGGGAGCAGTTCTTC
abundance: -; len: 11; v_gene: TRBV29-1; j_gene: TRBJ1-1; d_gene: -; CDR3aa: CSVGRLGAAFF; CDR3nt: TGCAGCGTTGGTCGACTGGGGGCGGCTTTCTTT
abundance: few; len: 14; v_gene: TRBV18; j_gene: TRBJ2-4; d_gene: -; CDR3aa: CASSPIPDKNIQYF; CDR3nt: TGTGCCAGCTCACCCATCCCGGACAAAAACATTCAGTACTTC
abundance: few; len: 13; v_gene: TRBV2; j_gene: TRBJ1-2; d_gene: -; CDR3aa: CATSGREEDGYTF; CDR3nt: TGTGCCACCTCGGGAAGGGAGGAGGATGGCTACACCTTC
abundance: -; len: 14; v_gene: TRBV10-3; j_gene: TRBJ1-2; d_gene: TRBD1; CDR3aa: CAINPDRASYGYTF; CDR3nt: TGTGCCATCAATCCCGACAGGGCATCCTATGGCTACACCTTC
abundance: -; len: 11; v_gene: TRBV9; j_gene: TRBJ2-3; d_gene: -; CDR3aa: CASSMADTQYF; CDR3nt: TGTGCCAGCAGCATGGCAGATACGCAGTATTTT
abundance: few; len: 12; v_gene: TRBV10-3; j_gene: TRBJ2-5; d_gene: -; CDR3aa: CAIRSRGETQYF; CDR3nt: TGTGCCATCAGAAGCAGGGGTGAGACCCAGTACTTC
abundance: -; len: 13; v_gene: TRBV9; j_gene: TRBJ1-2; d_gene: -; CDR3aa: CASSLGTDYGYTF; CDR3nt: TGTGCCAGCAGCCTCGGGACGGACTATGGCTACACCTTC
abundance: few; len: 15; v_gene: TRBV2; j_gene: TRBJ2-3; d_gene: -; CDR3aa: CASNGVPTPTDTQYF; CDR3nt: TGTGCCAGTAACGGCGTGCCGACTCCCACAGATACGCAGTATTTT
abundance: few; len: 15; v_gene: TRBV7-9; j_gene: TRBJ2-7; d_gene: -; CDR3aa: CASSLGGSASYEQYF; CDR3nt: TGTGCCAGCAGCTTGGGTGGCTCCGCCTCCTACGAGCAGTACTTC
abundance: few; len: 12; v_gene: TRBV18; j_gene: TRBJ2-5; d_gene: -; CDR3aa: CASSPGGETQYF; CDR3nt: TGTGCCAGCTCACCAGGGGGCGAGACCCAGTACTTC
abundance: -; len: 15; v_gene: TRBV28; j_gene: TRBJ2-3; d_gene: TRBD1; CDR3aa: CASSEPGQVSGTQYF; CDR3nt: TGTGCCAGCAGCGAACCGGGACAGGTTTCCGGTACGCAGTATTTT
abundance: few; len: 14; v_gene: TRBV28; j_gene: TRBJ1-1; d_gene: TRBD1; CDR3aa: CASRPGQGKTEAFF; CDR3nt: TGTGCCAGCAGGCCGGGACAGGGGAAGACTGAAGCTTTCTTT
abundance: -; len: 12; v_gene: TRBV7-9; j_gene: TRBJ1-5; d_gene: -; CDR3aa: CASSFANQPQHF; CDR3nt: TGTGCCAGCAGCTTCGCCAATCAGCCCCAGCATTTT
abundance: -; len: 13; v_gene: TRBV9; j_gene: TRBJ1-1; d_gene: -; CDR3aa: CASSPNLNTEAFF; CDR3nt: TGTGCCAGCAGCCCTAACCTGAACACTGAAGCTTTCTTT
abundance: few; len: 15; v_gene: TRBV30; j_gene: TRBJ1-5; d_gene: -; CDR3aa: CAWRPRGTSNQPQHF; CDR3nt: TGTGCCTGGAGACCCAGAGGGACTAGCAATCAGCCCCAGCATTTT
abundance: -; len: 16; v_gene: TRBV5-6; j_gene: TRBJ2-1; d_gene: -; CDR3aa: CASSHAGQSIYNEQFF; CDR3nt: TGTGCCAGCAGCCACGCAGGACAGAGCATCTACAATGAGCAGTTCTTC
abundance: -; len: 15; v_gene: TRBV9; j_gene: TRBJ2-2; d_gene: -; CDR3aa: CASSVGEGVTGELFF; CDR3nt: TGTGCCAGCAGCGTAGGTGAAGGGGTAACCGGGGAGCTGTTTTTT
abundance: few; len: 13; v_gene: TRBV10-3; j_gene: TRBJ2-1; d_gene: -; CDR3aa: CAISARTDNEQFF; CDR3nt: TGTGCCATCAGTGCAAGGACAGACAATGAGCAGTTCTTC
abundance: once; len: 15; v_gene: TRBV30; j_gene: TRBJ1-2; d_gene: -; CDR3aa: CAWSVFSGNNYGYTF; CDR3nt: TGTGCCTGGAGTGTATTCTCAGGGAACAACTATGGCTACACCTTC
abundance: -; len: 14; v_gene: TRBV28; j_gene: TRBJ2-1; d_gene: TRBD2; CDR3aa: CASRGTSGVGEQFF; CDR3nt: TGTGCCAGCAGAGGGACTAGCGGGGTCGGGGAGCAGTTCTTC
abundance: -; len: 15; v_gene: TRBV5-1; j_gene: TRBJ2-1; d_gene: TRBD2; CDR3aa: CASSLSSGAYNEQFF; CDR3nt: TGCGCCAGCAGCTTGTCTAGCGGGGCCTACAATGAGCAGTTCTTC
abundance: few; len: 15; v_gene: TRBV5-4; j_gene: TRBJ1-4; d_gene: -; CDR3aa: CASSLGQAVNEKLFF; CDR3nt: TGTGCCAGCAGCTTGGGACAGGCAGTAAATGAAAAACTGTTTTTT
abundance: -; len: 14; v_gene: TRBV30; j_gene: TRBJ1-2; d_gene: -; CDR3aa: CACQRQSSNYGYTF; CDR3nt: TGTGCCTGTCAAAGACAGAGCTCGAACTATGGCTACACCTTC
abundance: -; len: 15; v_gene: TRBV4-1; j_gene: TRBJ1-4; d_gene: TRBD1; CDR3aa: CASSQVEQGARILFF; CDR3nt: TGCGCCAGCAGCCAAGTCGAGCAGGGGGCGAGAATACTGTTTTTT
abundance: -; len: 14; v_gene: TRBV2; j_gene: TRBJ1-4; d_gene: TRBD1; CDR3aa: CASSVDRGGEKLFF; CDR3nt: TGTGCCAGCAGTGTCGACAGGGGAGGCGAAAAACTGTTTTTT
abundance: few; len: 15; v_gene: TRBV4-2; j_gene: TRBJ1-4; d_gene: -; CDR3aa: CASSQEMGPFEKLFF; CDR3nt: TGTGCCAGCAGCCAAGAGATGGGGCCATTTGAAAAACTGTTTTTT
abundance: few; len: 14; v_gene: TRBV28; j_gene: TRBJ2-6; d_gene: -; CDR3aa: CASSLSSGANVLTF; CDR3nt: TGTGCCAGCAGTTTATCATCCGGGGCCAACGTCCTGACTTTC